Reported below is one TCR beta chain. Its antigen remains unknown. Profiling relied on immunoSEQ multiplex PCR, and the TCRdb table lists in-frame clones only, not all of them. The sample holds more than 55,000 clones, around four fifths seen once. These data come from a study of OX40 agonist ivuxolimab in advanced cancers. Study-wide results and limits: Partial responders receiving 0.1-3.0 mg/kg showed among the lowest clonal expansion.

The material was CD4+ or CD8+ T cells sorted from blood, obtained in a trial of the OX40 agonist ivuxolimab. The clonotype originates from an adult with an advanced solid tumor such as melanoma, head and neck, liver or kidney cancer.

DNA for the CDR3: TGTGCCAGCAGTCGAATAGGCGGGGGATGGGCTGAAGCTTTCTTT. Amino acids: CASSRIGGGWAEAFF. V is TRBV27 and J is TRBJ1-1, with D perhaps matching TRBD1 (5 bases). There are 15 residues in the CDR3. Germline CDR1 is MNHEY and CDR2 is SMNVEV (reference sequence). Trimming took 5 bases from V and 6 from J, leaving 19 bases between them.